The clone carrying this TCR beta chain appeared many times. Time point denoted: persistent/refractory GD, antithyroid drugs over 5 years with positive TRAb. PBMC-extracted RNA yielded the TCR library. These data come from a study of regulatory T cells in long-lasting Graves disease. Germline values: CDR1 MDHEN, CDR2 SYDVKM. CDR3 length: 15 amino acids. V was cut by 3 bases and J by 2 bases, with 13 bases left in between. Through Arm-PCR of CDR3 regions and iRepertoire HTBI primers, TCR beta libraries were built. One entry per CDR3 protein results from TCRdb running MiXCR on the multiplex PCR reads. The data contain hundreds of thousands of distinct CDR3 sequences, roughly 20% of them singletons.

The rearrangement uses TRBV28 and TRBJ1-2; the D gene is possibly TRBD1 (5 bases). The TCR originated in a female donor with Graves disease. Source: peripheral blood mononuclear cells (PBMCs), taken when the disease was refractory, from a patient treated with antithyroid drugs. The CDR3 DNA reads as TGTGCCAGCAGTTTCTCTGGGGCCCCCAACTATGGCTACACCTTC. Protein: CASSFSGAPNYGYTF.